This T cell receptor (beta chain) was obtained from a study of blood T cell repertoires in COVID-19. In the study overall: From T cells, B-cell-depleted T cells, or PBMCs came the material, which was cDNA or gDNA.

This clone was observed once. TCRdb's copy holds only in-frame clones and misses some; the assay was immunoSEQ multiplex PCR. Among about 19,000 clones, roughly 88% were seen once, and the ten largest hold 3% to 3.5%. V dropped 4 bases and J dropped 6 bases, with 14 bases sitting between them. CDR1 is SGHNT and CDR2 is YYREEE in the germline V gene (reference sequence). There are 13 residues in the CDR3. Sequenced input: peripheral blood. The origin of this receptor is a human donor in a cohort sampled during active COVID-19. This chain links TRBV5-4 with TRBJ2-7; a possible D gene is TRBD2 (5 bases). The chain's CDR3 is CASSPQLEGEQYF. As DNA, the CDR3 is TGTGCCAGCAGCCCCCAGCTTGAGGGCGAGCAGTACTTC. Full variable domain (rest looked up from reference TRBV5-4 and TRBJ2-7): ETGVTQSPTHLIKTRGQQVTLRCSSQSGHNTVSWYQQALGQGPQFIFQYYREEENGRGNFPPRFSGLQFPNYSSELNVNALELDDSALYLCASSPQLEGEQYFGPGTRLTVT.